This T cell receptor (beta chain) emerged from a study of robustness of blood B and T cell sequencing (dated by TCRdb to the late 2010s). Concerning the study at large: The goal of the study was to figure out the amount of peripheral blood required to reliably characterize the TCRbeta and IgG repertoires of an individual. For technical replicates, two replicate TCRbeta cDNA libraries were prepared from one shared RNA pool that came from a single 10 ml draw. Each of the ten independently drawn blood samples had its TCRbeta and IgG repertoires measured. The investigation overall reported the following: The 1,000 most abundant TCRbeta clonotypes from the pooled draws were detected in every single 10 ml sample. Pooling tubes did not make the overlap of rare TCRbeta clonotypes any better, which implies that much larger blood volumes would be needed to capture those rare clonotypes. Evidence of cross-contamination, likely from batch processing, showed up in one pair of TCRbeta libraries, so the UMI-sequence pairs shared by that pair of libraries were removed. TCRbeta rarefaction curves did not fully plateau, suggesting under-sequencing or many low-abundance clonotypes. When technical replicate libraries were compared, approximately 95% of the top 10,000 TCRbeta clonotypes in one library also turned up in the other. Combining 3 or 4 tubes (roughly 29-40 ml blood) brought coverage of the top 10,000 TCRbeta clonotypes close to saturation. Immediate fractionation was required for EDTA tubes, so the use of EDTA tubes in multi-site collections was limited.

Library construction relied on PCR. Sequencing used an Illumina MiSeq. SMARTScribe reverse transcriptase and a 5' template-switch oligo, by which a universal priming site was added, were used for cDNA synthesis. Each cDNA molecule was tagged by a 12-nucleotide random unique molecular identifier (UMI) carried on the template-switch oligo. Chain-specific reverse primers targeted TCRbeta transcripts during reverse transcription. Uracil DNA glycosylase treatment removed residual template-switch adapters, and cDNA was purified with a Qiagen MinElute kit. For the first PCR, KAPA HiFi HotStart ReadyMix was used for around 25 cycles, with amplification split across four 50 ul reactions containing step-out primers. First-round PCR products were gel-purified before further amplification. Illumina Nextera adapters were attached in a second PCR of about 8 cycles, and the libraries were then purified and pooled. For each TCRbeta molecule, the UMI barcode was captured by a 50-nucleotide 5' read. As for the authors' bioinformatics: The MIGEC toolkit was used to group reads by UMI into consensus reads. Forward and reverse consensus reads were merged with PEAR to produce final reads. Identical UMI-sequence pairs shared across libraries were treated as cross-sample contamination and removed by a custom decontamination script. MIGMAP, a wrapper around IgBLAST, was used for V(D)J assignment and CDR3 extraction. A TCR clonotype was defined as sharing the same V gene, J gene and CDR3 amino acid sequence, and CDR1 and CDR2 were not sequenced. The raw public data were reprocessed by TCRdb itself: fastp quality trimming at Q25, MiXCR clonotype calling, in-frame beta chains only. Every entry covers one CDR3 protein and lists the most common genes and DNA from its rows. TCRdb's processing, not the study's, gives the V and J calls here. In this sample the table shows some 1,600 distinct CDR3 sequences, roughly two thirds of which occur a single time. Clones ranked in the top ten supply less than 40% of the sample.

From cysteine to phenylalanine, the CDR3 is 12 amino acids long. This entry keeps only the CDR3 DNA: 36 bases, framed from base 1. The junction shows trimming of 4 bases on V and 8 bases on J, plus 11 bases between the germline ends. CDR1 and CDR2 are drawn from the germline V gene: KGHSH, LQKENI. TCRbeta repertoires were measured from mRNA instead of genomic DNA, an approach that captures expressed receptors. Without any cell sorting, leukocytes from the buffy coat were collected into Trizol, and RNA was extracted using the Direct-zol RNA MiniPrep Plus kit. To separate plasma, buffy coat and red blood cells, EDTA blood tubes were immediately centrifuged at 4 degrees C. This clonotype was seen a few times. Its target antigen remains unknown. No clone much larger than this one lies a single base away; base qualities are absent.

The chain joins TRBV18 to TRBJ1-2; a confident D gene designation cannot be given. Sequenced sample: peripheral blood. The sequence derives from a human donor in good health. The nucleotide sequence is TGTGCCAGCTCACACGGCGCTGAAGGCTACACCTTC. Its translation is CASSHGAEGYTF.